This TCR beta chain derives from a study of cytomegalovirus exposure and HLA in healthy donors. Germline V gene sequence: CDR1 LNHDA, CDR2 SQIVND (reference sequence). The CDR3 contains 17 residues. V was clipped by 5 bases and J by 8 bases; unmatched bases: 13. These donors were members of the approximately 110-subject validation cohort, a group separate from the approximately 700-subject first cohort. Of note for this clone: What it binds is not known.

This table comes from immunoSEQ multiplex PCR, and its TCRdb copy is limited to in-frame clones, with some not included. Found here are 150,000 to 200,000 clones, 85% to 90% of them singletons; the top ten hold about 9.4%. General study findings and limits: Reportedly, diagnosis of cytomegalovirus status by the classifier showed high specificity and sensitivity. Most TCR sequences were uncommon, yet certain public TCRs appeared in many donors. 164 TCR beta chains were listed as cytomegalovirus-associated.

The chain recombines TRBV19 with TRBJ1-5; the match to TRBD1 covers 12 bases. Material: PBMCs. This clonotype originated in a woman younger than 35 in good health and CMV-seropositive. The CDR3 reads CASSPSRDRGRRKPQHF. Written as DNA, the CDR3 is TGTGCCAGTAGTCCGAGCCGGGACAGGGGGCGGAGGAAGCCCCAGCATTTT.